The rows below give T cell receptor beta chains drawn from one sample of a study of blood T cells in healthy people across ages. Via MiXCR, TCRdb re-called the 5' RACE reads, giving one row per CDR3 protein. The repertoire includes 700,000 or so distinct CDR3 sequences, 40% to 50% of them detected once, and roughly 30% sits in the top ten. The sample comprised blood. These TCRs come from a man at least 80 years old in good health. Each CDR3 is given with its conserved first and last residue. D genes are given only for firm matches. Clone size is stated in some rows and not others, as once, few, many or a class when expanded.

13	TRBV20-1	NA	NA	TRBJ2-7	TGCAGTGCCAACCCCGGGGGTGGCTACGAGCAGTACTTC	CSANPGGGYEQYF
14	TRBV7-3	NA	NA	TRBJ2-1	TGTGCCAGCAGCTCCTCGAGCGGCGACAATGAGCAGTTCTTC	CASSSSSGDNEQFF
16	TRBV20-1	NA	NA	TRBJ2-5	TGCAGTGCAACTAAAGGCGACAGAAGAGGCCAAGAGACCCAGTACTTC	CSATKGDRRGQETQYF
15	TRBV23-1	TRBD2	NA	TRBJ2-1	TGCGCCAGCAGTCAAATTGGGGGGGATTACAATGAGCAGTTCTTC	CASSQIGGDYNEQFF
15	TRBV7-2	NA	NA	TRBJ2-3	TGTGCCAGCAGAATAGGGGGAGGGGGGACAGATACGCAGTATTTT	CASRIGGGGTDTQYF
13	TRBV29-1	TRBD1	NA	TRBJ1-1	TGCAGCGTCGCCCGACAGGGGAACACTGAAGCTTTCTTT	CSVARQGNTEAFF
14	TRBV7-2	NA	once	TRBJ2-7	TGTGCCAGCAGCGTAGTCGAGGCCTCCTACGAGCAGTACTTC	CASSVVEASYEQYF
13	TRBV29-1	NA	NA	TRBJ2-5	TGCAGCGTGGAGACAGACGGACAAGAGACCCAGTACTTC	CSVETDGQETQYF
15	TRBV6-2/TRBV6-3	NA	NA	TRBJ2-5	TGTGCCAGCAGTCGCCCTCGGCTTAACCAAGAGACCCAGTACTTC	CASSRPRLNQETQYF
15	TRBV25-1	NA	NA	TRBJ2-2	TGTGCCAGCTCCTCCGGCGGCTTGAACACCGGGGAGCTGTTTTTT	CASSSGGLNTGELFF
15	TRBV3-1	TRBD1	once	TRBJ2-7	TGTGCCAGCAGCGCCTCCGGGACAGGGTACCACGAGCAGTACTTC	CASSASGTGYHEQYF
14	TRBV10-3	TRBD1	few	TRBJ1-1	TGTGCCATCAGTGAGGGACAGGGGAACACTGAAGCTTTCTTT	CAISEGQGNTEAFF
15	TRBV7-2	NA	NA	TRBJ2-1	TGTGCCAGCAGCTTAGGAGGTCCAATGCAAGAGACCCAGTTCTTC	CASSLGGPMQETQFF
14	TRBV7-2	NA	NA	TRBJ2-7	TGTGCCAGCAGCTTATCGCCCGGGCAGGGCGAGCAGTACTTC	CASSLSPGQGEQYF
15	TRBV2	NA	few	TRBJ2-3	TGTGCCAGCAGTGAGGTGGGGGGGCACACAGATACGCAGTATTTT	CASSEVGGHTDTQYF
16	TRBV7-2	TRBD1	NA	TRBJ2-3	TGTGCCAGCAGAAGACAGGGGCGAACTAGCACAGATACGCAGTATTTT	CASRRQGRTSTDTQYF
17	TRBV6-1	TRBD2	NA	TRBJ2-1	TGTGCCAGCAGCACCCGCGACGGCGGGGGGTCCTACAATGAGCAGTTCTTC	CASSTRDGGGSYNEQFF
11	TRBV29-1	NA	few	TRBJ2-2	TGCAGCGTTCGGCTCCCCGGGGAGCTGTTTTTT	CSVRLPGELFF
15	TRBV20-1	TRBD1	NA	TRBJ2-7	TGCAGTGCTAGGCGGACAGGGGGCCTTACCTACGAGCAGTACTTC	CSARRTGGLTYEQYF
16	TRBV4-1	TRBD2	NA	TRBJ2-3	TGCGCCAGCAGCCCCGCACGTAGCGGGCTCACAGATACGCAGTATTTT	CASSPARSGLTDTQYF
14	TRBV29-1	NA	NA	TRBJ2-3	TGCAACGTTGACTTGACAGGTCGCGGAGATACGCAGTATTTT	CNVDLTGRGDTQYF
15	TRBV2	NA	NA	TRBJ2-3	TGTGCCAGCAGTGGCGGCCCAGGTGTCACAGATACGCAGTATTTT	CASSGGPGVTDTQYF
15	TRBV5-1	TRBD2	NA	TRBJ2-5	TGCGCCAGCAGATCCGGGACTAGCGGGAGAGAGACCCGGTACTTC	CASRSGTSGRETRYF
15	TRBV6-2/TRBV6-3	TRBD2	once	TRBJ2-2	TGTGCCAGCAGGACTAGCGGGAGGGCCGGCGGGGAGCTGTTTTTT	CASRTSGRAGGELFF
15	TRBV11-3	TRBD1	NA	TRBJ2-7	TGTGCCAGCAGCTTGAGAGGGACAGGGGGCAATGAGCAGTACTTC	CASSLRGTGGNEQYF
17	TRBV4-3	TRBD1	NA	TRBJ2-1	TGCGCCAGCAGCCCTTCAGGGGGACGCGCAGGAAACAATGAGCAGTTCTTC	CASSPSGGRAGNNEQFF
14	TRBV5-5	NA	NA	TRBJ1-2	TGTGCCAGCAGCTTGGATGGGGGTGACTATGGCTACACCTTC	CASSLDGGDYGYTF
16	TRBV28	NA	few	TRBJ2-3	TGTGCCAGCAGCCCCACAATTCCGACAGGCACAGATACGCAGTATTTT	CASSPTIPTGTDTQYF
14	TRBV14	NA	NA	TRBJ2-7	TGTGCCAGCAGCCTACTCCGGGCAGCTAGCGAGCAGTACTTC	CASSLLRAASEQYF
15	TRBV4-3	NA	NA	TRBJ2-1	TGCGCCAGCAGCCAAGGCCCGACTAGATACAATGAGCAGTTCTTC	CASSQGPTRYNEQFF